This T cell receptor (beta chain) was retrieved from a study of breast tumors, draining lymph nodes, adjacent tissues (dated by TCRdb to the mid-2010s). For the study in its entirety: The study compared TCR beta repertoires across tumor, adjacent nontumor tissue and axillary lymph nodes from breast cancer patients. In human breast cancer, the study set out to assess how tumor, surrounding tissue and draining lymph node repertoires relate to one another and whether T cells might be exchanged between them. Summary of the overall study and its limitations: Tumor T-cell repertoires showed less diversity than lymph node repertoires and more diversity than nontumor tissue repertoires, and tumor T-cell repertoires showed preferential V and J gene usage. Rather than being directly demonstrated, the conclusion that tumor T cells originate in lymph nodes was presented as consistent with a hypothesis. A scenario in which most tumor T cells derive from the lymph node and then expand within tumor tissue was judged to be consistent with the data. Tumor and nontumor tissue repertoires were significantly more similar in luminal-like than in basal-like breast cancer.

A word on this clonotype: Its specific antigen is unknown. No much larger clonotype is one base removed from it; base qualities were not supplied.

Sequenced using an Illumina HiSeq 2000. TCR beta chain libraries were generated by multiplex PCR amplification. The amplified TCR beta chain products were analyzed by high-throughput sequencing. The raw public data were reprocessed by TCRdb itself: fastp quality trimming at Q25, MiXCR clonotype calling, in-frame beta chains only. Rows are unified per CDR3 protein, each entry keeping the most common DNA and genes. A total of 180,000 or so distinct CDR3 sequences appear in this sample, around a third of them only once. Around 4% of the sample comes from the top ten. From the cysteine up to the phenylalanine, the CDR3 has a length of 15 residues. Just CDR3 DNA is preserved here, 45 bases in frame from base 1. V lost 3 bases and J lost 4 bases; the stretch between them is 13 bases long. The axillary draining lymph nodes of breast cancer patients were the source of the lymph node samples.

Material: axillary lymph node tissue. The chain is made from TRBV12-3 or TRBV12-4 and TRBJ1-5, with TRBD1 tentatively as D gene (5 bases match). The clonotype comes from a female donor with breast cancer. Some clones in this sample may be carry-over from other donors' samples. The CDR3 reads as follows: CASSFTGTGNQPQHF. The DNA reads TGTGCCAGCAGTTTTACGGGGACGGGGAATCAGCCCCAGCATTTT.